This is a list of T cell receptor beta chains from one sample in a study of blood T cell repertoires in COVID-19. Generated by immunoSEQ multiplex PCR, the TCRdb table keeps only in-frame clones and is missing some. Of some 42,000 clones listed, about 88% are singletons. The sample taken for sequencing was peripheral blood. These receptors all come from a human donor in a cohort sampled during active COVID-19. CDR3s include the opening cysteine and the closing phenylalanine or tryptophan. D genes are given only for firm matches. For some rows the clone size is stated as once, few or many, or as a class when expanded; others skip it.

V gene	J gene	clone size	D gene	CDR3 protein	CDR3 DNA
TRBV7-6	TRBJ1-5	few	NA	CASSYLAGSNQPQHF	TGTGCCAGCAGCTATCTCGCAGGGTCCAATCAGCCCCAGCATTTT
TRBV2	TRBJ2-1	NA	TRBD2	CASSKTLAGGHDNEQFF	TGTGCCAGCAGTAAAACTCTAGCGGGGGGGCACGATAATGAGCAGTTCTTC
TRBV5-1	TRBJ2-7	NA	NA	CASSLGPRSRVPYEQYF	TGCGCCAGCAGCTTGGGTCCACGGTCCAGGGTACCCTACGAGCAGTACTTC
TRBV10-3	TRBJ1-2	NA	TRBD1	CAISESSTGVQQVYGYTF	TGTGCCATCAGTGAGTCCTCAACAGGGGTCCAGCAGGTTTATGGCTACACCTTC
TRBV6-5	TRBJ1-4	NA	NA	CASSPSRQEKLFF	TGTGCCAGCAGTCCCTCGAGGCAGGAAAAACTGTTTTTT
TRBV21-1	TRBJ1-2	NA	NA	CASSKLHGQDSDGYTF	TGTGCCAGCAGCAAACTCCATGGACAGGACTCTGATGGCTACACCTTC
TRBV6-5	TRBJ1-1	NA	TRBD1	CASRIRDRLNTEAFF	TGTGCCAGCAGAATCCGGGACAGGTTGAACACTGAAGCTTTCTTT
TRBV7-3	TRBJ2-5	NA	NA	CASSFDQETQYF	TGTGCCAGCAGCTTCGACCAAGAGACCCAGTACTTC
TRBV10-3	TRBJ2-1	NA	NA	CAISDFDEQFF	TGTGCCATCAGCGACTTCGATGAGCAGTTCTTC
TRBV3-1/TRBV3-2	TRBJ1-6	NA	NA	CASSPISPGSPLHF	TGTGCCAGCAGCCCCATCTCTCCGGGTTCACCCCTCCACTTT
TRBV7-4	TRBJ1-5	NA	TRBD1	CASSLTDRDGQPQHF	TGTGCCAGCAGCTTGACGGACAGGGACGGTCAGCCCCAGCATTTT
TRBV6-5	TRBJ1-1	NA	NA	CASRGGPTEAFF	TGTGCCAGCAGGGGGGGACCCACTGAAGCTTTCTTT
TRBV27	TRBJ1-1	NA	TRBD1	CASSLTGDGNTEAFF	TGTGCCAGCAGTCTGACAGGGGATGGGAACACTGAAGCTTTCTTT
TRBV10-3	TRBJ2-7	NA	NA	CAISESGGTTYEQYF	TGTGCCATCAGTGAGTCCGGAGGAACGACCTACGAGCAGTACTTC
TRBV2	TRBJ1-3	NA	TRBD1	CASRGQGATGNTIYF	TGTGCCAGCAGAGGACAGGGGGCGACTGGAAACACCATATATTTT
TRBV6-2/TRBV6-3	TRBJ1-1	NA	TRBD1	CASSQQGVGTEAFF	TGTGCCAGCAGCCAACAGGGGGTCGGGACTGAAGCTTTCTTT
TRBV12-3/TRBV12-4	TRBJ1-3	NA	TRBD1	CASSFRGGNTIYF	TGTGCCAGCAGTTTCAGGGGGGGAAACACCATATATTTT
TRBV19	TRBJ1-4	NA	TRBD1	CASSQDRVVEKLFF	TGTGCCAGTAGTCAGGACAGGGTGGTAGAAAAACTGTTTTTT
TRBV30	TRBJ2-2	NA	TRBD1	CAWSVQGSGELFF	TGTGCCTGGAGTGTACAGGGGTCCGGGGAGCTGTTTTTT
TRBV3-1/TRBV3-2	TRBJ2-3	NA	NA	CASSQGRGAGTDTQYF	TGTGCCAGCAGCCAAGGTCGGGGGGCAGGCACAGATACGCAGTATTTT
TRBV6-5	TRBJ1-5	few	NA	CASSPTGNQPQHF	TGTGCCAGCAGTCCGACAGGTAATCAGCCCCAGCATTTT
TRBV30	TRBJ1-5	few	TRBD1	CAWSLQGNQPQHF	TGTGCCTGGAGCCTACAGGGGAACCAGCCCCAGCATTTT
TRBV6-5	TRBJ2-7	NA	NA	CASSYSGGGRGYEQYF	TGTGCCAGCAGTTACTCCGGTGGGGGCCGCGGCTACGAGCAGTACTTC
TRBV6-6	TRBJ2-5	NA	TRBD1	CASSRDSSQETQYF	TGTGCCAGCAGCCGGGACAGTTCACAAGAGACCCAGTACTTC
TRBV6-5	TRBJ1-5	NA	TRBD1	CASSRDRASYQPQHF	TGTGCCAGCAGTCGGGACAGGGCTTCCTATCAGCCCCAGCATTTT
TRBV30	TRBJ2-3	NA	TRBD2	CAWTRGGSTDTQYF	TGTGCCTGGACCCGGGGGGGGAGCACAGATACGCAGTATTTT
TRBV6-5	TRBJ2-7	NA	TRBD1	CASGPRTGKSHF	TGTGCCAGCGGACCTAGGACAGGGAAGTCCCACTTC
TRBV11-3	TRBJ1-6	NA	TRBD1	CASSGQGSFNSPLHF	TGTGCCAGCAGTGGACAGGGCTCCTTTAATTCACCCCTCCACTTT
TRBV28	TRBJ1-1	NA	NA	CAAAARHTEAFF	TGTGCTGCGGCAGCTCGGCACACTGAAGCTTTCTTT
TRBV5-8	TRBJ2-7	NA	NA	CASSFGSAYEQYF	TGTGCCAGCAGCTTTGGTAGCGCCTACGAGCAGTACTTC
TRBV5-6	TRBJ2-3	NA	TRBD1	CASSWGQGAIADTQYF	TGTGCCAGCAGCTGGGGACAGGGGGCTATTGCAGATACGCAGTATTTT
TRBV5-1	TRBJ2-2	NA	NA	CASSLSSGLAGELFF	TGCGCCAGCAGCTTGTCGTCGGGATTAGCCGGGGAGCTGTTTTTT
TRBV7-9	TRBJ1-1	NA	TRBD1	CASSTRQGLLEAFF	TGTGCCAGCAGCACGCGACAGGGCCTCCTTGAAGCTTTCTTT
TRBV7-8	TRBJ1-6	once	TRBD1	CASSQQGTAGGSPLHF	TGTGCCAGCAGCCAACAGGGGACCGCGGGAGGTTCACCCCTCCACTTT
TRBV9	TRBJ2-3	NA	TRBD2	CASSSKRPGLAGGLQAPDTQYF	TGTGCCAGCAGCTCAAAAAGACCGGGACTAGCGGGGGGGCTTCAGGCCCCAGATACGCAGTATTTT
TRBV4-1	TRBJ2-5	medium-sized	NA	CASSSSDSKKTQYF	TGCGCCAGCAGTAGTTCTGACAGCAAGAAGACCCAGTACTTC
TRBV18	TRBJ1-2	NA	NA	CASSPQDSHGYTF	TGTGCCAGCTCACCACAGGACAGCCATGGCTACACCTTC
TRBV3-1/TRBV3-2	TRBJ1-1	NA	NA	CASGGVAEAFF	TGTGCCAGCGGCGGGGTCGCTGAAGCTTTCTTT
TRBV20-1	TRBJ2-7	NA	NA	CSASNPGQGASYEQYF	TGCAGTGCTAGTAACCCGGGACAAGGCGCCTCCTACGAGCAGTACTTC
TRBV9	TRBJ1-2	NA	TRBD1	CASSPTGGPNYGYTF	TGTGCCAGCAGCCCGACAGGGGGACCTAACTATGGCTACACCTTC
TRBV12-3/TRBV12-4	TRBJ2-2	NA	NA	CASRARDHGELFF	TGTGCCAGCAGGGCCAGGGATCACGGGGAGCTGTTTTTT
TRBV11-2	TRBJ1-2	NA	TRBD1	CASSSPGQGAYGYTF	TGTGCCAGCAGCTCCCCGGGACAGGGGGCATATGGCTACACCTTC
TRBV5-1	TRBJ2-6	NA	NA	CASSLSQFSGANVLTF	TGCGCCAGCAGCTTGTCCCAGTTCTCTGGGGCCAACGTCCTGACTTTC
TRBV5-1	TRBJ2-7	NA	NA	CASSLGGHNEQYF	TGCGCCAGCAGCTTGGGGGGGCACAACGAGCAGTACTTC
TRBV27	TRBJ2-7	NA	TRBD2	CASSLGASGGGTQQYF	TGTGCCAGCAGTTTAGGGGCTAGCGGGGGGGGGACGCAGCAGTACTTC
TRBV19	TRBJ2-1	few	TRBD1	CASSMDRGGYNEQFF	TGTGCCAGTAGTATGGACAGGGGAGGGTACAATGAGCAGTTCTTC
TRBV7-3	TRBJ2-1	few	NA	CASSLTTGNEQFF	TGTGCCAGCAGCTTAACGACGGGGAATGAGCAGTTCTTC